The following is a T cell receptor beta chain sequence with its context. As yet, its antigen is unknown. The sample comes from a study of cytomegalovirus exposure and HLA in healthy donors. CDR3 size: 13 residues. V lost 8 bases, J lost 3 bases, and 3 bases stayed unmatched. From germline, CDR1 is LNHDA and CDR2 SQIVND (reference sequence). Findings and limits, study-wide: In a later analysis, V- and J-gene trimming of beta chains associated with a DCLRE1C missense variant, replicated independently.

With 60 Vbeta and 13 Jbeta primers, the PCR was carried out. Source study methods: Approximately 80 million unique TCR beta chains, about 11 million of them shared, were counted by a later analysis. Only in-frame clones appear in the TCRdb table, and some are missing; sequencing was by immunoSEQ multiplex PCR. The V and J calls and clone size come from that table; D and trimming were worked out from the DNA. The repertoire includes 200,000 or so clones, approximately 79% of them detected once, and around 0.2% sits in the top ten. The genes are TRBV19 and TRBJ1-4; 7 bases map to TRBD1. Sequenced: PBMCs. The TCR comes from a girl between 2 and 10 years old in good health and CMV-seronegative. DNA of the CDR3: TGTGCCAGTGAAGACAGGGCTAATGAAAAACTGTTTTTT. As protein: CASEDRANEKLFF.